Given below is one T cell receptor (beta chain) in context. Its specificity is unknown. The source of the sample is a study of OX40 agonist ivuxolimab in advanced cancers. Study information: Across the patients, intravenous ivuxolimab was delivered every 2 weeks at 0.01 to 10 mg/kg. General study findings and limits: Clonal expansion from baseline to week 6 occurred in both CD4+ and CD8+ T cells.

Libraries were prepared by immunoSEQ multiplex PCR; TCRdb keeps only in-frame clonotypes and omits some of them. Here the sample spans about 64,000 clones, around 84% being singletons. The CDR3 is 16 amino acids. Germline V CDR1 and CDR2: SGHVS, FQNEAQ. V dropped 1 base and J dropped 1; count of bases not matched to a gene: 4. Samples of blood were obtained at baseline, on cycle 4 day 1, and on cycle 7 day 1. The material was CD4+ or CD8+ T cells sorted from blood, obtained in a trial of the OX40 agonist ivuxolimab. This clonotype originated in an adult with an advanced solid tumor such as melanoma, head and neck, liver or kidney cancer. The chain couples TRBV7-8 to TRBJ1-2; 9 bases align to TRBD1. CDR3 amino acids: CASSLVGTGNNYGYTF. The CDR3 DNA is TGTGCCAGCAGCTTAGTTGGGACAGGGAATAACTATGGCTACACCTTC.